Below, 9 T cell receptor beta chains from the same sample are listed, as sequenced in a study of T cell repertoires in cytomegalovirus infection. What these receptors recognize is not known. TCRdb ran MiXCR on the reads and lists one entry per CDR3 protein. The sample records about a million distinct CDR3 sequences, roughly 31% being singletons. Specimen: cultured CD8+ T cells from PBMCs, collected from culture after CMV antigen stimulation. The receptor set was obtained from a human donor in good health (CMV status not recorded). Some clones in this sample may be carry-over from other donors' samples.

The genes are TRBV10-3 and TRBJ2-1, with a weak D call TRBD2 (6 bases). The CDR3 consists of 16 residues. Germline V gene data show CDR1 as ENHRY and CDR2 as SYGVKD. V lost 0 bases and J 6 bases, leaving 15 bases between the germline ends. As DNA, the CDR3 is TGTGCCATCAGTGAGTCAGGGAGCGGGCCAGGCAATGAGCAGTTCTTC. Amino acid sequence: CAISESGSGPGNEQFF.

This chain links TRBV3-1 with TRBJ2-7; 10 positions match TRBD2. In germline, CDR1 is LGHDT, CDR2 YNNKEL (reference sequence). V lost 0 bases to trimming and J lost 8 bases; unmatched junction nucleotides: 4. The CDR3 extends over 14 amino acids. The CDR3 loop reads CASSQELAGVKQYF. CDR3 in DNA: TGTGCCAGCAGCCAAGAGCTAGCGGGGGTAAAGCAGTACTTC.

The chain recombines TRBV19 with TRBJ1-1, with 10 positions matching TRBD1. J gave up 12 bases and V 7 bases, and 14 bases lay outside the gene matches. The CDR3 contains 14 residues. Germline-derived CDR1 and CDR2 are LNHDA and SQIVND (reference sequence). The CDR3 DNA is TGTGCCAGTACCCCAATACCGGGACAGGGGATGACTTTCTTT. Its protein is CASTPIPGQGMTFF.

The V and J genes are TRBV19 and TRBJ2-2; D not resolved. Per germline, CDR1 LNHDA and CDR2 SQIVND (reference sequence). With 5 bases removed from V and 4 bases from J, the gap between germline ends came to 11 bases. The CDR3 covers 14 residues. Written as DNA, the CDR3 is TGTGCCAGTAGTCCGGATGGTCCCACCGGGGAGCTGTTTTTT. Its protein is CASSPDGPTGELFF.

The chain links TRBV3-1 to TRBJ2-1; 13 nucleotides match TRBD2. The CDR3 length is 17 residues. With 6 bases clipped from V and 0 bases from J, the junction kept 5 bases outside the gene matches. Germline V CDR1 and CDR2: LGHDT, YNNKEL (reference sequence). The CDR3 loop reads CASSSLAGGNSYNEQFF. CDR3 in DNA: TGTGCCAGCAGTTCACTAGCGGGGGGGAACTCCTACAATGAGCAGTTCTTC.

In this sample, this clonotype turned up a few times. Here the CDR3 DNA reads TGTGCCAGCAGCTCCGCGGGAGTGGGCGAGCAGTACGTC. This codes for CASSSAGVGEQYV. The chain carries TRBV6-5 and TRBJ2-7; 7 positions match TRBD2. Germline V gene data show CDR1 as MNHEY and CDR2 as SVGAGI. This CDR3 comprises 13 residues. The V and J ends lost 6 bases and 6 bases, in that order; junction bases with no gene match: 8.

This clonotype was picked up many times. V is TRBV25-1 and J is TRBJ2-6, with 7 bases lining up with TRBD1. Germline-derived CDR1 and CDR2 are MGHDK and SYGVNS. The trim removed 6 bases at V and 0 bases at J, leaving 14 bases unmatched. The CDR3 loop spans 19 amino acids. DNA for the CDR3: TGTGCCAGCAGCGAAACTAAGGACAGGATAGTCTCTGGGGCCAACGTCCTGACTTTC. It encodes CASSETKDRIVSGANVLTF.

The J gene is TRBJ2-5, the V gene TRBV2; 8 nucleotides match TRBD1. V lost 7 bases to trimming and J lost 1 base; unmatched junction nucleotides: 11. The CDR3 is 16 amino acids. Germline CDR1 reads SNHLY; CDR2 reads FYNNEI. Here the CDR3 DNA reads TGTGCCAGCATCAGACTCCGGGACAGGCCCCAAGAGACCCAGTACTTC. This encodes CASIRLRDRPQETQYF.

CDR3 in DNA: TGTGCCAGCATGGGCGGATTTTTTGGTGGCTACACCTTC. Protein product: CASMGGFFGGYTF. The J gene is TRBJ1-2, the V gene TRBV6-1; D is uncertain. The V end was cut by 7 bases, the J end by 7 bases, with 16 bases between. The CDR3 is 13 residues long. The germline V gene has CDR1 MNHNS and CDR2 SASEGT.